These 19 T cell receptor beta chains were sequenced from one sample in a study of PD-L1 blockade in urothelial cancer. The repertoire was sequenced with immunoSEQ multiplex PCR; TCRdb's copy has only in-frame clones and lacks some. The sample lists approximately 56,000 clones; 85% were seen once. Time point here: pretreatment peripheral blood. Sequencing was performed on PBMCs, taken around atezolizumab (anti-PD-L1) treatment. Receptor source: an older man with urothelial cancer.

A single count supports this clone. The same CDR3 arises from other DNA sequences in this sample as well. The CDR3 coding sequence is TGTGCCAGCAGCCCAACCGGGGATACGCAGTATTTT. It encodes CASSPTGDTQYF. The chain carries TRBV7-9 and TRBJ2-3; D gene ambiguous. The length of the CDR3 is 12 residues. CDR1 is SEHNR, CDR2 FQNEAQ, per germline (reference sequence). Trimming removed 5 bases at V and 6 bases at J, with 9 bases between.

The chain combines TRBV5-4 with TRBJ1-3; 8 bases are a match to TRBD1. Germline CDR1 SGHNT, CDR2 YYREEE (reference sequence). The CDR3 runs to 17 residues. Losses at the gene ends were 2 bases for V and 3 bases for J; bases not matched to a gene: 10. The CDR3 DNA is TGTGCCAGCAGCTTCGGGACAGGTGGAGCTCGTGGAAACACCATATATTTT. It specifies CASSFGTGGARGNTIYF.

The chain joins TRBV14 to TRBJ2-5, with unresolved D. Germline CDR1 is SGHDN and CDR2 is FVKESK. V shed 1 base and J shed 4 bases, with 4 bases lying between them. This CDR3 region has 12 residues. In DNA form, the CDR3 reads TGTGCCAGCAGCCAAGCGAGAGAGACCCAGTACTTC. Protein product: CASSQARETQYF.

J is TRBJ2-3 and V is TRBV6-6, with 13 bases that match TRBD2. CDR1 MNHNY and CDR2 SVGAGI come from the germline V gene (reference sequence). With V trimmed by 6 bases and J by 3 bases, 3 bases remained unmatched. The CDR3 runs 15 residues. The CDR3 DNA is TGTGCCAGCAGCTTGACTAGCGGGAGGACAGATACGCAGTATTTT. It codes for CASSLTSGRTDTQYF.

The chain uses TRBV11-2 and TRBJ2-7, with 11 positions matching TRBD2. The V gene's germline CDR1 is SGHAT and CDR2 FQNNGV. This CDR3 comprises 14 residues. Trimming cost V 3 bases and J 6 bases; bases outside gene matches: 4. CDR3 sequence (DNA): TGTGCCAGCAGCTTGGTTAGCGGGAGGGGCGAGCAGTACTTC. It yields the protein CASSLVSGRGEQYF. The full variable domain, completed using reference TRBV11-2 and TRBJ2-7, is EAGVAQSPRYKIIEKRQSVAFWCNPISGHATLYWYQQILGQGPKLLIQFQNNGVVDDSQLPKDRFSAERLKGVDSTLKIQPAKLEDSAVYLCASSLVSGRGEQYFGPGTRLTVT.

The chain joins TRBV9 to TRBJ1-1; D unresolved. The V end lost 0 bases, the J end lost 6 bases, and 9 bases lay between the germline ends. Germline CDR1 and CDR2: SGDLS and YYNGEE. The CDR3 has 13 residues. CDR3 region: CASSVVVGSEAFF. CDR3 sequence (DNA): TGTGCCAGCAGCGTAGTAGTGGGCTCTGAAGCTTTCTTT.

This clone is medium-sized by share. The V gene is TRBV6-5, the J gene TRBJ1-5; D is perhaps TRBD1 (6 bases). Germline V CDR1 and CDR2: MNHEY, SVGAGI. The V end was cut by 1 base, the J end by 0 bases, with 10 bases between. The CDR3 totals 16 residues. CDR3 in DNA: TGTGCCAGCAGTTACTTGGGACACGATAGCAATCAGCCCCAGCATTTT. Translation: CASSYLGHDSNQPQHF.

This clone was counted a few times. The rearrangement links TRBV28 to TRBJ2-3; 8 positions match TRBD2. V shed 4 bases, J shed 4 bases, and the junction held 10 bases outside the gene matches. Germline CDR1 and CDR2: MDHEN and SYDVKM. The CDR3 is made up of 16 amino acids. The CDR3 DNA reads as TGTGCCAGCAGTTCACCCCTCAGCGGGAGTGCAGATACGCAGTATTTT. Translated: CASSSPLSGSADTQYF.

In this sample, this clone turned up a few times. V gene TRBV5-4 combines with J gene TRBJ2-5; TRBD1 matches 8 bases. CDR3 length: 13 amino acids. Looked up from germline, CDR1 is SGHNT and CDR2 is YYREEE (reference sequence). V lost 3 bases, J lost 4 bases, and 2 bases stayed unmatched. The CDR3 coding sequence is TGTGCCAGCAGCTGGGGGACAGGAGAGACCCAGTACTTC. Amino acids: CASSWGTGETQYF.

This chain uses TRBV25-1 with TRBJ2-1; 10 bases line up with TRBD2. The junction had 10 bases not matched to a gene; V was cut back by 4 bases and J by 10 bases. CDR3 length: 15 residues. The germline V gene encodes CDR1 MGHDK and CDR2 SYGVNS. CDR3 protein: CASSVAEAGGVEQFF. The CDR3 DNA sequence: TGTGCCAGCAGTGTCGCAGAAGCGGGGGGGGTGGAGCAGTTCTTC.

The V and J genes are TRBV2 and TRBJ1-2; 7 nucleotides align to TRBD1. Germline V lookup: CDR1 SNHLY, CDR2 FYNNEI. V lost 7 bases, J lost 0 bases, and 5 bases stayed unmatched. The CDR3 runs to 14 residues. CDR3 residues: CASIEQGANYGYTF. The CDR3 DNA is TGTGCCAGCATCGAGCAGGGGGCTAACTATGGCTACACCTTC. Full variable domain (outside the CDR3, taken from reference TRBV2 and TRBJ1-2): EPEVTQTPSHQVTQMGQEVILRCVPISNHLYFYWYRQILGQKVEFLVSFYNNEISEKSEIFDDQFSVERPDGSNFTLKIRSTKLEDSAMYFCASIEQGANYGYTFGSGTRLTVV.

In this sample, this clone turned up a few times. This chain joins TRBV4-1 and TRBJ1-1, with D possibly matching TRBD1 (5 bases). The V end was cut by 0 bases, the J end by 5 bases, with 7 bases between. The CDR3 is 13 amino acids. CDR1 is MGHRA and CDR2 is YSYEKL in the germline V gene. The CDR3 coding sequence is TGCGCCAGCAGCCAAGATCGGGGGACTGAAGCTTTCTTT. Its translation: CASSQDRGTEAFF.

The chain has TRBV6-1 and TRBJ2-4, with D perhaps matching TRBD2 (6 bases). The germline V and J ends were trimmed by 1 base and 0 bases, with 13 bases remaining between them. CDR3 size: 17 residues. Germline V gene lookup returns CDR1 MNHNS and CDR2 SASEGT. CDR3 loop: CASSEGGGIKAKNIQYF. As DNA, the CDR3 is TGTGCCAGCAGTGAAGGTGGGGGGATAAAAGCCAAAAACATTCAGTACTTC.

The chain combines TRBV5-1 with TRBJ2-3; no definite D call. Germline loops: CDR1 SGHRS, CDR2 YFSETQ. Deletions cut 4 bases from V and 14 bases from J, with 20 bases between. This CDR3 contains 13 residues. CDR3 residues: CASSPDPNRYAYF. The CDR3 DNA follows: TGCGCCAGCAGCCCCGACCCCAACAGATACGCGTATTTT.

The V and J genes are TRBV5-4 and TRBJ1-2; the D gene is possibly TRBD1 (5 bases). The CDR3 length is 13 residues. Per the germline V gene, CDR1 is SGHNT and CDR2 is YYREEE (reference sequence). Trimming pared 6 bases from V and 6 bases from J, leaving 15 bases between. The CDR3 protein is CASTNGGWNGYTF. The CDR3 region has the DNA TGTGCCAGCACCAACGGGGGATGGAATGGCTACACCTTC.

The gene calls are TRBV29-1 and TRBJ1-1; the D is unclear. This CDR3 contains 11 residues. V lost 3 bases and J 9 bases, leaving 11 bases between the germline ends. CDR1 and CDR2 from the germline V gene are SQVTM and ANQGSEA. In nucleotides, the CDR3 is TGCAGCGTTGACTGGCGGGATCAAGCTTTCTTT. It specifies CSVDWRDQAFF.

This chain uses TRBV5-1 with TRBJ2-4; 8 bases fit TRBD1. This CDR3 has 14 amino acids. CDR1 is SGHRS and CDR2 is YFSETQ in the germline V gene. The V segment lost 1 base and the J segment 6 bases; nucleotides outside the gene matches: 3. The CDR3 loop reads CASSLTGQGNIQYF. CDR3 in DNA: TGCGCCAGCAGCTTGACAGGACAGGGAAACATTCAGTACTTC.

The gene calls are TRBV7-9 and TRBJ2-7, with 7 positions matching TRBD1. The junction had 10 bases not matched to a gene; V was cut back by 5 bases and J by 0 bases. Germline CDR1 SEHNR, CDR2 FQNEAQ (reference sequence). The CDR3 covers 16 residues. The CDR3, as DNA: TGTGCCAGCAGCCTAGGGGCAGGGGGATTCTCCTACGAGCAGTACTTC. It is translated as CASSLGAGGFSYEQYF. The full variable domain, its missing parts supplied by reference TRBV7-9 and TRBJ2-7, is DTGVSQNPRHKITKRGQNVTFRCDPISEHNRLYWYRQTLGQGPEFLTYFQNEAQLEKSRLLSDRFSAERPKGSFSTLEIQRTEQGDSAMYLCASSLGAGGFSYEQYFGPGTRLTVT.

This clone has only a few counts. The chain uses TRBV19 and TRBJ2-1; D gene uncertain. The CDR3 length is 11 residues. From germline, CDR1 is LNHDA and CDR2 SQIVND (reference sequence). V was pared by 9 bases and J by 1 base, with 4 bases between. The CDR3 region has the DNA TGTGCCAGCACTTCCTACAATGAGCAGTTCTTC. Translation: CASTSYNEQFF. The full variable domain, its missing parts supplied by reference TRBV19 and TRBJ2-1, is DGGITQSPKYLFRKEGQNVTLSCEQNLNHDAMYWYRQDPGQGLRLIYYSQIVNDFQKGDIAEGYSVSREKKESFPLTVTSAQKNPTAFYLCASTSYNEQFFGPGTRLTVL.